This T cell receptor (beta chain) stems from a study of cytomegalovirus exposure and HLA in healthy donors. Study-wide results and caveats: For cytomegalovirus status, the classifier reportedly gave diagnoses with high specificity and sensitivity.

Turning to this clone: Its antigen is currently unknown.

Between the trimmed V and J ends, which lost 0 bases and 1 base, there was a span of 14 bases. Looked up from germline, CDR1 is MGHRA and CDR2 is YSYEKL. This CDR3 has 17 residues. Primers for the PCR totalled 60 Vbeta and 13 Jbeta. Assay: immunoSEQ multiplex PCR; the TCRdb copy retains only in-frame clones and omits some. The top ten clones hold 5.8% of a sample with over 100,000 clones, 60% to 80% of them seen once. The TCR comes from a man aged 55 to 69 in good health and CMV-seropositive. The V call is TRBV4-1, the J call TRBJ2-3; D perhaps matches TRBD2 (7 bases). Sequencing used PBMCs. CDR3 loop: CASSQDPGGAGTDTQYF. The DNA of the CDR3 is TGCGCCAGCAGCCAAGACCCGGGGGGCGCCGGCACAGATACGCAGTATTTT.